The next 27 T cell receptor beta chains were all read from a single sample in a study of CD8 T cells in ankylosing spondylitis. Points from the study as a whole: Characteristic, it appeared, of ankylosing spondylitis blood was a TCR beta motif of several highly homologous variants.

TCRdb recomputed calls from the 5' RACE reads with MiXCR, one row per CDR3 protein. Of roughly 400,000 distinct CDR3 sequences detected, about 22% appear once; the ten largest clones hold roughly a sixth. These TCRs' antigens remain unknown. The sample consisted of blood, either unsorted or a sorted T cell fraction (not recorded which). The receptors shown here come from a male donor with ankylosing spondylitis.

CDR3 amino acids: CASSLAGFGPQHF. In DNA, the CDR3 is TGTGCCAGCAGTTTGGCAGGGTTCGGTCCCCAGCATTTT. The rearrangement joins TRBV12-3 or TRBV12-4 to TRBJ1-5; tentatively, D is TRBD1 (5 bases). This CDR3 is built from 13 residues. Trimming stripped 3 bases from V and 10 bases from J, with 13 bases between.

The chain recombines TRBV5-1 with TRBJ2-3, with 13 bases fitting TRBD2. The CDR3 spans 17 residues. The germline V gene has CDR1 SGHRS and CDR2 YFSETQ. Germline trimming cut 1 base from V and 4 bases from J; bases unmatched to any gene: 6. CDR3 nucleotides: TGCGCCAGCAGCTTGATGGGGACTAGCGGGACCCCAGATACGCAGTATTTT. Residues: CASSLMGTSGTPDTQYF.

This clonotype was detected many times. The chain recombines TRBV7-2 with TRBJ2-7; TRBD1 is a possible D gene (5 bases). Trimming removed 1 base at V and 2 bases at J, with 9 bases between. CDR3 length: 14 amino acids. CDR1 and CDR2 (germline): SGHTA, FQGNSA. The DNA for the CDR3 is TGTGCCAGCAGCTTAGACCAGGGCCCCTACGAGCAGTACTTC. Its protein is CASSLDQGPYEQYF.

V gene TRBV7-9 combines with J gene TRBJ2-3, with D unclear. The V gene's germline CDR1 is SEHNR and CDR2 FQNEAQ (reference sequence). V was shortened by 7 bases and J by 0 bases, with 5 bases between the two germline ends. The CDR3 runs 12 residues. The CDR3 protein is CASTRSTDTQYF. DNA of the CDR3: TGTGCCAGCACGCGGAGCACAGATACGCAGTATTTT. Full variable domain (rest looked up from reference TRBV7-9 and TRBJ2-3): DTGVSQNPRHKITKRGQNVTFRCDPISEHNRLYWYRQTLGQGPEFLTYFQNEAQLEKSRLLSDRFSAERPKGSFSTLEIQRTEQGDSAMYLCASTRSTDTQYFGPGTRLTVL.

This rearrangement joins TRBV7-9 to TRBJ2-7; 11 bases map to TRBD2. Germline lookup yields CDR1 SEHNR and CDR2 FQNEAQ (reference sequence). The V and J ends lost 5 bases and 5 bases, in that order; junction bases with no gene match: 8. This CDR3 is built from 15 residues. The CDR3 loop reads CASSPETSGKDEQYF. CDR3 in DNA: TGTGCCAGCAGCCCCGAGACTAGCGGGAAAGACGAGCAGTACTTC.

The CDR3 sequence: CASSVRGTEAFF. The CDR3 DNA sequence: TGTGCCAGCAGTGTACGTGGGACTGAAGCTTTCTTT. The chain recombines TRBV2 with TRBJ1-1; D uncertain. Trimming stripped 4 bases from V and 5 bases from J, with 8 bases between. Looked up from germline, CDR1 is SNHLY and CDR2 is FYNNEI. The CDR3 has 12 residues.

The sample holds a few counts of this clonotype. J is TRBJ2-5 and V is TRBV20-1, with unresolved D. Per germline, CDR1 DFQATT and CDR2 SNEGSKA (reference sequence). V dropped 0 bases and J dropped 5 bases, with 16 bases sitting between them. CDR3 size: 15 residues. The CDR3 bases are TGCAGTGCTAGAGATCCCCTGGACCTCTTGGAGACCCAGTACTTC. Translated: CSARDPLDLLETQYF.

This chain links TRBV20-1 with TRBJ2-1; tentatively, D is TRBD2 (6 bases). The length of the CDR3 is 15 residues. Germline loops: CDR1 DFQATT, CDR2 SNEGSKA (reference sequence). Trimming removed 5 bases at V and 0 bases at J, with 14 bases between. The CDR3 nucleotides are TGCAGTGCTCCACTAGCAGTCGGCTCCTACAATGAGCAGTTCTTC. Protein sequence: CSAPLAVGSYNEQFF.

CDR3 residues: CASSFTGTVAYEQYF. CDR3 sequence (DNA): TGTGCCAGCAGTTTTACCGGGACAGTAGCCTACGAGCAGTACTTC. The rearrangement uses TRBV12-3 or TRBV12-4 and TRBJ2-7; 7 nucleotides match TRBD1. The CDR3 consists of 15 residues. V gave up 3 bases and J gave up 2 bases; unmatched junction bases: 7.

The sample holds a few counts of this clonotype. The chain carries TRBV11-2 and TRBJ2-1, with D tentatively TRBD1 (6 bases). Trimming cost V 5 bases and J 9 bases, with 17 bases left between them. From germline, CDR1 is SGHAT and CDR2 FQNNGV. This CDR3 is 14 amino acids long. CDR3 residues: CASSPGQRRGEQFF. CDR3 bases: TGTGCCAGCAGCCCCGGACAGAGAAGGGGTGAGCAGTTCTTC.

This clonotype was picked up one time. The chain is built from TRBV7-9 and TRBJ1-4; D uncertain. Per the germline V gene, CDR1 is SEHNR and CDR2 is FQNEAQ (reference sequence). The CDR3 sequence is 14 residues long. V lost 3 bases, J lost 2 bases, and 7 bases lay in between. The CDR3 loop reads CASSFSGTNEKLFF. The CDR3 nucleotides are TGTGCCAGCAGCTTTTCTGGGACTAATGAAAAACTGTTTTTT.

This clonotype was picked up a small number of times. The genes are TRBV19 and TRBJ1-2, with 11 bases aligning to TRBD1. The germline gives CDR1 LNHDA, CDR2 SQIVND (reference sequence). V shed 5 bases and J 3 bases; nucleotides not matched to a gene: 5. The CDR3 has 15 residues. The CDR3 nucleotides are TGTGCCAGTAGTGCGGGACAGGGGGTGGACTATGGCTACACCTTC. Translating it yields CASSAGQGVDYGYTF.

This chain joins TRBV6-2 or TRBV6-3 and TRBJ2-1, with D possibly being TRBD2 (7 bases). Trimming took 7 bases from V and 4 from J, leaving 17 bases between them. Per the germline V gene, CDR1 is MNHEY and CDR2 is SVGEGT. The length of the CDR3 is 15 residues. The CDR3: CASTRGGGGYNEQFF. CDR3 nucleotides: TGTGCCAGCACCAGGGGAGGGGGAGGATACAATGAGCAGTTCTTC.

In this sample, this clonotype turned up many times. This sequence joins TRBV12-3 or TRBV12-4 and TRBJ2-7; D remains ambiguous. The germline V and J ends were trimmed by 3 bases and 3 bases, with 6 bases remaining between them. This CDR3 spans 12 amino acids. The CDR3 region has the DNA TGTGCCAGCAGTTTCTACGGCTACGAGCAGTACTTC. Translation gives CASSFYGYEQYF.

The chain links TRBV11-2 to TRBJ2-5; 12 bases match TRBD2. CDR1 SGHAT and CDR2 FQNNGV come from the germline V gene. This CDR3 spans 19 amino acids. Germline trimming cut 1 base from V and 7 bases from J; bases unmatched to any gene: 16. CDR3 DNA: TGTGCCAGCAGCTTAGTTACGGGACTAGCGGGCCGGGAGCGATTGACCCAGTACTTC. It yields the protein CASSLVTGLAGRERLTQYF.

The V call is TRBV20-1, the J call TRBJ2-2; D possibly corresponds to TRBD2 (5 bases). The CDR3 sequence is 12 residues long. The V and J ends lost 2 bases and 6 bases respectively, with 7 bases between them. CDR1 and CDR2 (germline): DFQATT, SNEGSKA (reference sequence). The CDR3 sequence is CSARRGPGELFF. CDR3 nucleotides: TGCAGTGCTAGACGGGGTCCCGGGGAGCTGTTTTTT.

The V and J genes are TRBV2 and TRBJ1-5; D is unclear. The CDR3 totals 15 residues. Germline assignment: CDR1 SNHLY and CDR2 FYNNEI. V was shortened by 3 bases and J by 0 bases, with 9 bases between the two germline ends. The CDR3 coding sequence is TGTGCCAGCAGTGAGGGAGTATATAGCAATCAGCCCCAGCATTTT. It translates to CASSEGVYSNQPQHF. The full variable domain, completed using reference TRBV2 and TRBJ1-5, is EPEVTQTPSHQVTQMGQEVILRCVPISNHLYFYWYRQILGQKVEFLVSFYNNEISEKSEIFDDQFSVERPDGSNFTLKIRSTKLEDSAMYFCASSEGVYSNQPQHFGDGTRLSIL.

This clonotype was seen ten or more times. This chain links TRBV5-1 with TRBJ2-1; perhaps TRBD1 as D (5 bases). Germline lookup yields CDR1 SGHRS and CDR2 YFSETQ. This CDR3 is 14 amino acids long. Trimming removed 2 bases from V and 0 bases from J, with 6 bases in between. The CDR3 nucleotides read TGCGCCAGCAGCTTAACAGGCTCCTACAATGAGCAGTTCTTC. It yields the protein CASSLTGSYNEQFF.

The CDR3 bases are TGTGCTAGTGGTTTAGGGGTCAGCACAGATACGCAGTATTTT. Translating gives CASGLGVSTDTQYF. V is TRBV12-5 and J is TRBJ2-3; a possible D gene is TRBD1 (5 bases). V lost 3 bases, J lost 0 bases, and 7 bases lay in between. Germline V gene data show CDR1 as LGHNT and CDR2 as FRNRAP. The CDR3 consists of 14 residues.

In its sample, this clonotype was seen a few times. The rearrangement uses TRBV3-1 and TRBJ2-7; the D is unclear. The CDR3 loop spans 14 amino acids. With 0 bases removed from V and 2 bases from J, the gap between germline ends came to 8 bases. CDR1 is LGHDT and CDR2 is YNNKEL in the germline V gene (reference sequence). In DNA, the CDR3 is TGTGCCAGCAGCCAAGAGGGCGAAACCTACGAGCAGTACTTC. The encoded protein is CASSQEGETYEQYF.

This clonotype appeared a few times. CDR3 coding DNA: TGCAGCGTTGAAGGTGGAGGACTAATCAGGGATACGCAGTATTTT. Translating it yields CSVEGGGLIRDTQYF. The chain combines TRBV29-1 with TRBJ2-3; D may be TRBD2 (6 bases). CDR3 length: 15 amino acids. Trimming cost V 1 base and J 6 bases, with 17 bases left between them. The germline V gene encodes CDR1 SQVTM and CDR2 ANQGSEA.

This clonotype was detected only a few times. The chain combines TRBV29-1 with TRBJ1-1, with D perhaps matching TRBD1 (5 bases). Germline lookup yields CDR1 SQVTM and CDR2 ANQGSEA. The CDR3 is 15 residues long. V shed 3 bases and J shed 1 base, with 15 bases lying between them. The DNA of the CDR3 is TGCAGCGTTGATCGTCTTACAGGCCCGAACACTGAAGCTTTCTTT. Its protein is CSVDRLTGPNTEAFF.

CDR3 region: CASSLRLAGVSGANVLTF. The CDR3 nucleotides are TGTGCCAGCAGTTTACGGCTAGCGGGAGTTTCTGGGGCCAACGTCCTGACTTTC. V and J are TRBV12-3 or TRBV12-4 and TRBJ2-6, with 10 bases aligning to TRBD2. The J segment lost 1 base and the V segment lost 2 bases, leaving 5 bases of the junction unmatched. The CDR3 runs to 18 residues.

This clonotype turned up a few times. The gene calls are TRBV3-1 and TRBJ2-1; possibly TRBD2 for D (6 bases). Looked up from germline, CDR1 is LGHDT and CDR2 is YNNKEL (reference sequence). Trimming shortened V by 0 bases and J by 4 bases, and 10 bases separated the two germline ends. This CDR3 comprises 15 residues. The DNA of the CDR3 is TGTGCCAGCAGCCAAGATTGGGACTCATACAATGAGCAGTTCTTC. Residues: CASSQDWDSYNEQFF.

The rearrangement uses TRBV28 and TRBJ2-3, with 14 positions matching TRBD2. The CDR3 sequence is 15 residues long. The J segment lost 7 bases and the V segment lost 6 bases, leaving 6 bases of the junction unmatched. Germline V gene data show CDR1 as MDHEN and CDR2 as SYDVKM. The CDR3 loop is CASRGTSGSSYTQYF. CDR3 coding DNA: TGTGCCAGCAGGGGGACTAGCGGGAGCTCATATACGCAGTATTTT.

This chain uses TRBV9 with TRBJ2-3, with TRBD2 as a possible D gene (6 bases). Between the trimmed V and J ends, which lost 2 bases and 2 bases, there was a span of 15 bases. Per germline, CDR1 SGDLS and CDR2 YYNGEE. The CDR3 has 16 amino acids. The CDR3 DNA reads as TGTGCCAGCAGCGTCTTAGACGGCGGGATCACAGATACGCAGTATTTT. As protein: CASSVLDGGITDTQYF. The full variable domain, rest sourced from reference TRBV9 and TRBJ2-3, is DSGVTQTPKHLITATGQRVTLRCSPRSGDLSVYWYQQSLDQGLQFLIQYYNGEERAKGNILERFSAQQFPDLHSELNLSSLELGDSALYFCASSVLDGGITDTQYFGPGTRLTVL.

This clonotype appeared a few times. The V call is TRBV12-3 or TRBV12-4, the J call TRBJ2-5; 12 bases fit TRBD1. V gave up 5 bases and J gave up 5 bases; unmatched junction bases: 9. The CDR3 contains 16 residues. The CDR3 protein is CASSTQGTGGWETQYF. Here the CDR3 DNA reads TGTGCCAGCAGTACCCAAGGGACAGGGGGCTGGGAGACCCAGTACTTC.